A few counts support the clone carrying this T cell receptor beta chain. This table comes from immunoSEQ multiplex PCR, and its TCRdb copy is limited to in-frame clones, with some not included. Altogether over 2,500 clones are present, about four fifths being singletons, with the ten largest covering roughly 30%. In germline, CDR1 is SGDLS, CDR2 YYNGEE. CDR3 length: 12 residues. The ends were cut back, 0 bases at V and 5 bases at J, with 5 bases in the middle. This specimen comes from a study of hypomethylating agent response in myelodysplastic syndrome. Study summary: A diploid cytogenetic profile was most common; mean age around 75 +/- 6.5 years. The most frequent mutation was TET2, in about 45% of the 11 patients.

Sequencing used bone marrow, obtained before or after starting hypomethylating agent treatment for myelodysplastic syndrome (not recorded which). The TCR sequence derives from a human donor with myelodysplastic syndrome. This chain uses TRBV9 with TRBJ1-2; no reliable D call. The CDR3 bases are TGTGCCAGCAGCGTAGCGGGTTATGGCTACACCTTC. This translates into CASSVAGYGYTF.